This TCR beta chain came from a study of lymphopenia after photon versus proton radiotherapy. This clone was picked up a small number of times. Its antigen is currently unknown. Measured with immunoSEQ multiplex PCR; TCRdb has only the in-frame clones, and not every one. The table lists 89,000 or so clones, around 82% of them singletons. Findings and limits, study-wide: Better survival with proton therapy was suggested as possible, not demonstrated. Oligoclonal CD8+ Temra expansion after nadir drove photon patients' diversity drop. A bigger post-nadir fall in TCR diversity correlated inversely with survival time in deceased patients. Relative stability marked proton patients; photon patients lost diversity and naive cells.

The germline V gene encodes CDR1 MNHEY and CDR2 SVGAGI. There are 15 residues in the CDR3. V lost 6 bases and J lost 0; bases outside the gene matches: 3. Sequenced here: peripheral blood, sampled from a patient treated with proton-based radiotherapy. The source of this sequence is a man in his sixties with pancreatic cancer. The chain joins TRBV6-5 to TRBJ1-1, with 11 nucleotides matching TRBD1. In DNA, the CDR3 is TGTGCCAGCAGAGGGACAGGGGGTTTGAACACTGAAGCTTTCTTT. Its translation: CASRGTGGLNTEAFF.